These T cell receptor beta chains were read from a single sample in a study of metastatic and nonmetastatic thyroid tumors. TCRdb re-analyzed the PCR reads using MiXCR. The sample holds some 17,000 clones; around 29% are singletons and the top ten take approximately 15%. The material sequenced was adjacent normal tissue. The source of these receptors is a female donor with papillary thyroid cancer or a benign thyroid nodule (not recorded which). Some clones in this sample may be carry-over from other donors' samples. Both conserved end residues are trimmed from each CDR3. The order of the fields is CDR3 length, V gene, J gene, CDR3 protein.

14	TRBV19	TRBJ2-1	ASSPELASSYNEQF
15	TRBV7-2	TRBJ2-1	ASSLAGWSGRAFEQF
15	TRBV6-1	TRBJ2-7	ASSWLRTSGHTYEQY
13	TRBV5-4	TRBJ2-3	ASSFFGGRADTQY
14	TRBV6-5	TRBJ2-7	ASSYRQGALGIEQY
11	TRBV19	TRBJ2-1	ASSLGSYNEQF
13	TRBV3-1	TRBJ2-2	ASSPWTGPDRELF
12	TRBV2	TRBJ2-2	ASSGQGSTGELF
10	TRBV20-1	TRBJ2-7	SAGRFPYEQY
14	TRBV11-2	TRBJ2-2	ASSLQRGRGTGELF
12	TRBV6-1	TRBJ1-5	ASINRDWNQPQH
11	TRBV19	TRBJ2-1	ASSFRLANEQF
13	TRBV19	TRBJ2-5	ASSPRVTGIETQY
9	TRBV27	TRBJ1-2	ASGRGAGYT
14	TRBV2	TRBJ2-2	ASSETSGRATGELF
13	TRBV24-1	TRBJ1-5	ATIRPRSGNQPQH
12	TRBV9	TRBJ2-7	ASSVGPSPYEQY
14	TRBV20-1	TRBJ2-2	SARDTWREHTGELF
13	TRBV2	TRBJ1-1	ASSDALGGNTEAF
12	TRBV6-1	TRBJ1-2	ASSPRGLFYGYT
14	TRBV19	TRBJ2-3	ASSMAGGLGTDTQY
14	TRBV7-9	TRBJ2-1	ASSPGGLARGDEQF
12	TRBV5-6	TRBJ1-6	ASGLGTRYSSLH
12	TRBV10-3	TRBJ2-7	ATAGTGPSYEQY
13	TRBV11-2	TRBJ2-7	ASSPGDSSSYEQY
13	TRBV30	TRBJ2-7	AWSKGPGPAYEQY
14	TRBV10-3	TRBJ1-2	AISGTKGDDSIGYT
10	TRBV10-3	TRBJ2-7	AISDKGAKQY
16	TRBV15	TRBJ1-2	ATSRDRGQGDPNYGYT